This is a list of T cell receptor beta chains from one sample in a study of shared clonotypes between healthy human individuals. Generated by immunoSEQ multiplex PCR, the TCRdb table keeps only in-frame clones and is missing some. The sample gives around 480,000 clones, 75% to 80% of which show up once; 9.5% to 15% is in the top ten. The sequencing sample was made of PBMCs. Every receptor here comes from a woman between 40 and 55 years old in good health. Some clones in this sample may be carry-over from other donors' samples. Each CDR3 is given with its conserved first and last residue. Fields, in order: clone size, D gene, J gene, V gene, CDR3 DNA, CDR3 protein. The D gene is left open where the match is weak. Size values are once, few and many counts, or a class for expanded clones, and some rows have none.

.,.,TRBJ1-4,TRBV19,TGTGCCAGTAGCCAGGGCCTTAATGAAAAACTGTTTTTT,CASSQGLNEKLFF
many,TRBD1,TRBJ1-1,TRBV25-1,TGTGCCAGCAGTGAACCCCGGACAGGGCAAGGTTCCACTGAAGCTTTCTTT,CASSEPRTGQGSTEAFF
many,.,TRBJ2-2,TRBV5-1,TGCGCCAGCAGCCCCTTTGGCGGTGGCGGGGAGCTGTTTTTT,CASSPFGGGGELFF
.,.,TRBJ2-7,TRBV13,TGTGCCAGCAGCCAGGGGGGGAGCTCCTACGAGCAGTACTTC,CASSQGGSSYEQYF
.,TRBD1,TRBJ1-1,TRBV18,TGTGCCAGCTCACCGGGCACAGGGGGCACTGAAGCTTTCTTT,CASSPGTGGTEAFF
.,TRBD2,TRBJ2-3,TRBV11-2,TGTGCCAGCACCGCCCGCGGGAGCCTCACAGATACGCAGTATTTT,CASTARGSLTDTQYF
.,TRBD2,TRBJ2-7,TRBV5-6,TGTGCCAGCAAATTGGCGGGAGGGTCCTACGAGCAGTACTTC,CASKLAGGSYEQYF
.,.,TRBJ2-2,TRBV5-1,TGCGCCAGCAGTTGGTCAGGGGACACCGGGGAGCTGTTTTTT,CASSWSGDTGELFF
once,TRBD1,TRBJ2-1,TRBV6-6,TGTGCCAGCAGTTACGAGGGACAGTCATACAATGAGCAGTTCTTC,CASSYEGQSYNEQFF
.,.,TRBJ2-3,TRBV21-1,TGTGCCAGCAGCTCCAACAGACAGAACACAGATACGCAGTATTTT,CASSSNRQNTDTQYF
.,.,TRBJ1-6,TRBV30,TGTGCCTGGAGTAGGAACCTCAATTCACCCCTCCACTTT,CAWSRNLNSPLHF
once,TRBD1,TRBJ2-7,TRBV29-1,TGCAGCGTCACGGGACAGGGGGTGTCCTACGAGCAGTACTTC,CSVTGQGVSYEQYF
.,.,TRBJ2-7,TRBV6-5,TGTGCCAGCCGAACTAGACAGGAGGTCTACGAGCAGTACTTC,CASRTRQEVYEQYF
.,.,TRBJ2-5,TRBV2,TGTGCCAGCATAGGTGGGACCGGGACTCGGGTGGAGACCCAGTACTTC,CASIGGTGTRVETQYF
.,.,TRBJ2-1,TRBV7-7,TGTGCTAGCAGCTTAGAGGGTGGGGGTGAGCAGTTCTTC,CASSLEGGGEQFF
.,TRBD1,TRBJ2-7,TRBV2,TGTGCCAGCAGGACTGGGACAGGGGGCGCAATATCCTACGAGCAGTACTTC,CASRTGTGGAISYEQYF
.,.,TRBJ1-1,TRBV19,TGTGCCAGTAGTATGGGGGGGAACACTGAAGCTTTCTTT,CASSMGGNTEAFF
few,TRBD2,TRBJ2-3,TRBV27,TGTGCCAGCAGTTCACGGACTAGCGGGAGGATCCCCACAGATACGCAGTATTTT,CASSSRTSGRIPTDTQYF
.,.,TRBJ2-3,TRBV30,TGTGCCTGGAGTCCAAGTCTAGCGGATACGCAGTATTTT,CAWSPSLADTQYF
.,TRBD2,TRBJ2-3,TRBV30,TGTGCCTGGAGCCTCAGCGGGAGAATAGATACGCAGTATTTT,CAWSLSGRIDTQYF
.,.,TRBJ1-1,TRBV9,TGTGCCAGCAGCCAAAGTGTCGGGACTGAAGCTTTCTTT,CASSQSVGTEAFF
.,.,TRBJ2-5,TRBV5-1,TGCGCCAGCAAACCCCAGGGTGGCGGCCAAGAGACCCAGTACTTC,CASKPQGGGQETQYF
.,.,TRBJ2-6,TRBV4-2,TGTGCCAGCAGCCAGGCCACAGGGACTGGGGCCAACGTCCTGACTTTC,CASSQATGTGANVLTF
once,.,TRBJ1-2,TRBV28,TGTGCCAGCACCATTACCTCACAGGGAGGCTATGGCTACACCTTC,CASTITSQGGYGYTF
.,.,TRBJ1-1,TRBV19,TGTGCCAGTAGTATAGATTGGGACACTGAAGCTTTCTTT,CASSIDWDTEAFF